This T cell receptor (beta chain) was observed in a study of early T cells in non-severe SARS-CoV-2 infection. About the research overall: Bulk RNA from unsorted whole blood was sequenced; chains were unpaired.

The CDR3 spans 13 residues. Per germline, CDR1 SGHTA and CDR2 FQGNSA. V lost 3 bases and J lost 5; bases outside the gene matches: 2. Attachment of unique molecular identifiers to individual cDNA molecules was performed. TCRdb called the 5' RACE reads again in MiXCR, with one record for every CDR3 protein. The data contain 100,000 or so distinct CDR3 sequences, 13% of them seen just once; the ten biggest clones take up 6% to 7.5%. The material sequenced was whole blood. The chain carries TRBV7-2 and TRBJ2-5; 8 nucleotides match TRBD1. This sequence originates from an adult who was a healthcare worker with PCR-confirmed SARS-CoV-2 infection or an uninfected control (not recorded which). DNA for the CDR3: TGTGCCAGCAGCTTGGGACAGGTGGAGACCCAGTACTTC. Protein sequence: CASSLGQVETQYF.